This T cell receptor (beta chain) was captured by sequencing in a study of OX40 agonist ivuxolimab in advanced cancers. The CDR3 runs 15 residues. Germline assignment: CDR1 LNHDA and CDR2 SQIVND (reference sequence). Trimming cost V 7 bases and J 2 bases; bases outside gene matches: 8. Autoimmune disease history or systemic immunosuppression excluded patients. Broader study findings: Some nonresponders likewise displayed low normalized T-cell clonal expansion. The study found that CD8+ T cells averaged more expanded clones than CD4+.

A word on this clone: Its antigen is as yet unknown.

Sequenced by immunoSEQ multiplex PCR; TCRdb stores in-frame clones only, minus some. This sample has about 66,000 clones, with under 85% found just once. This TCR was recovered from an adult with an advanced solid tumor such as melanoma, head and neck, liver or kidney cancer. V is TRBV19 and J is TRBJ1-2; TRBD1 agrees at 9 bases. The sequences come from CD4+ or CD8+ T cells sorted from blood, collected in a trial of the OX40 agonist ivuxolimab. The CDR3 sequence: CASTHAGTGNYGYTF. Written as DNA, the CDR3 is TGTGCCAGTACTCACGCGGGGACAGGGAACTATGGCTACACCTTC.